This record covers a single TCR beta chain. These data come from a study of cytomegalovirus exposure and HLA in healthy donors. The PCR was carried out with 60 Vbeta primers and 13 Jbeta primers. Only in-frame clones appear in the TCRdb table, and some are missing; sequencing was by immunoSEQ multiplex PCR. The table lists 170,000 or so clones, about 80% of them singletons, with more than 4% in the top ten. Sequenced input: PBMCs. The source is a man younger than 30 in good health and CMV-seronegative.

The CDR3 loop is CASSPVQGGNEQFF. DNA for the CDR3: TGTGCCAGCTCCCCTGTCCAGGGAGGCAATGAGCAGTTCTTC. The chain has TRBV18 and TRBJ2-1; D may be TRBD2 (6 bases). The ends were cut back, 6 bases at V and 6 bases at J, with 15 bases in the middle. CDR3 length: 14 residues. Germline V lookup: CDR1 KGHSH, CDR2 LQKENI.